Listed below are T cell receptor beta chains from one sample, sequenced in a study of neoadjuvant anti-PD-1 for oral cavity cancer. Sequencing used immunoSEQ multiplex PCR; TCRdb keeps in-frame clones, though not all of them. The sample lists around 13,000 clones; just under 75% were seen once. The material was PBMCs, obtained after nivolumab (anti-PD-1) treatment. These receptors came from a person aged 40 to 85 with oral cavity squamous cell carcinoma. Each CDR3 is given with its conserved first and last residue. A D gene is named only where the DNA matches it firmly. The size entry is marked missing in some rows and otherwise reads once, few, many or a size class.

V,D,size,J,DNA,CDR3
TRBV7-9,.,once,TRBJ2-1,TGTGCCAGCAGCTTAATCCCCAAGCAGTTCTTC,CASSLIPKQFF
TRBV4-1,.,.,TRBJ2-2,TGCGCCAGCAGCCAAGATCCGGATCGGGAGCTGTTTTTT,CASSQDPDRELFF
TRBV2,.,.,TRBJ2-5,TGTGCCAGCAGTGAAGGGGCGACTAGGCGAACCCAAGAGACCCAGTACTTC,CASSEGATRRTQETQYF
TRBV5-1,.,.,TRBJ2-1,TGCGCCAGCAGCCCCACTTCCTACTCCTACAATGAGCAGTTCTTC,CASSPTSYSYNEQFF
TRBV9,TRBD1,.,TRBJ1-4,TGTGCCAGCAGCGGCCGGGACAGCTTTAATGAAAAACTGTTTTTT,CASSGRDSFNEKLFF
TRBV10-1,.,once,TRBJ2-5,TGCGCCAGCAGTGAGTCCGCTAGAGAGACCCAGTACTTC,CASSESARETQYF
TRBV25-1,.,few,TRBJ1-2,TGTGCCAGCTCCGTCTCGGGGTTTCGGGATGGCTACACCTTC,CASSVSGFRDGYTF
TRBV7-8,TRBD1,.,TRBJ2-1,TGTGCCAGCAGCCCCCGACAGGGGGCTTTCAATGAGCAGTTCTTC,CASSPRQGAFNEQFF
TRBV5-1,.,few,TRBJ1-6,TGCGCCAGCAGCTTGGCGGGGGATCGATCCTATAATTCACCCCTCCACTTT,CASSLAGDRSYNSPLHF
TRBV9,TRBD2,.,TRBJ2-2,TGTGCCAGCAGCACCCACCGGGACTACCCGAACACCGGGGAGCTGTTTTTT,CASSTHRDYPNTGELFF
TRBV27,.,.,TRBJ1-5,TGTGCCAGCAGTTACATAGGGAGGAATCAGCCCCAGCATTTT,CASSYIGRNQPQHF
TRBV9,TRBD2,.,TRBJ2-1,TGTGCCAGCAGCTGGACGGGACTAGCTGGTTCCTACAATGAGCAGTTCTTC,CASSWTGLAGSYNEQFF
TRBV6-1,TRBD1,.,TRBJ2-7,TGTGCCAGCCGTGGACAGGGGCGTATGTACGAGCAGTACTTC,CASRGQGRMYEQYF
TRBV5-1,.,.,TRBJ1-1,TGCGCCAGCAGCTTGGGGTCAGGGGTACGAACCAACACTGAAGCTTTCTTT,CASSLGSGVRTNTEAFF
TRBV19,.,.,TRBJ1-5,TGTGCCAGTAGTCCTACTAACAGGGATCAGCCCCAGCATTTT,CASSPTNRDQPQHF
TRBV25-1,.,.,TRBJ1-2,TGTGCCAGCAGTGTGGCCGGGACATCGGCTGGCTACACCTTC,CASSVAGTSAGYTF
TRBV7-9,TRBD1,.,TRBJ2-7,TGTGCCAGCCAGGACAGGTACTACGAGCAGTACTTC,CASQDRYYEQYF
TRBV28,.,few,TRBJ2-4,TGTGCCAGCAGTTTATCGGGAGCCAAAAACATTCAGTACTTC,CASSLSGAKNIQYF
TRBV11-2,.,.,TRBJ2-3,TGTGCCAGCAGCTTAGATGCCGGGAGTAGCACAGATACGCAGTATTTT,CASSLDAGSSTDTQYF
TRBV5-1,.,once,TRBJ2-1,TGCGCCAGCAGCCAAGGGACCGTCTCCTACAATGAGCAGTTCTTC,CASSQGTVSYNEQFF
TRBV5-8,TRBD1,.,TRBJ1-2,TGTGCCAGCAGCTTGGAAAGGACAGGGGACTATGGCTACACCTTC,CASSLERTGDYGYTF
TRBV30,.,.,TRBJ2-4,TGTGCCTGGAGTTCGGACTCCGACATTCAGTACTTC,CAWSSDSDIQYF
TRBV5-4,.,.,TRBJ2-7,TGTGCCAGCAGCTTGGACAGGGCGGGCGAGCAGTACTTC,CASSLDRAGEQYF
TRBV27,.,.,TRBJ2-7,TGTGCCAGCATTCCCCTAGCGACCCGTACCTACGAGCAGTACTTC,CASIPLATRTYEQYF
TRBV10-1,.,few,TRBJ1-1,TGCGCCAGCAGTGCCGGGACTGAGGACACTGAAGCTTTCTTT,CASSAGTEDTEAFF
TRBV27,TRBD2,.,TRBJ2-5,TGTGCCAGCAGTTTATCGTTTAGCGGGATGAGAGTTGGGGAGACCCAGTACTTC,CASSLSFSGMRVGETQYF
TRBV9,TRBD2,.,TRBJ2-7,TGTGCCAGCAGCGTAGGACTAGCGGGAAACTCCTACGAGCAGTACTTC,CASSVGLAGNSYEQYF
TRBV6-6,.,.,TRBJ2-3,TGTGCCAGCAGTTACTCCCTCAAGGCTTCGGGTACGCAGTATTTT,CASSYSLKASGTQYF
TRBV5-6,.,.,TRBJ2-7,TGTGCCAGCAGCTTGAGGCGGCGCTCCTACGAGCAGTACTTC,CASSLRRRSYEQYF